This T cell receptor beta chain was observed in a study of T cell repertoires in cytomegalovirus infection. Across the whole study: TCR beta signatures that were public indicated CMV infection and matching HLA type. Study results and caveats: People with CMV and the relevant HLA were identified by cumulative public TCR beta family frequency. Ex vivo responses were dominated by HLA-C-restricted CMV-specific TCR beta clonotypes.

A single record per CDR3 protein comes from TCRdb applying MiXCR to the reads. The sample holds around 170,000 distinct CDR3 sequences, approximately 14% seen once. There are many counts of this clonotype. Its specificity is not known. Germline loops: CDR1 SGHTA, CDR2 FQGNSA. The length of the CDR3 is 12 residues. V lost 5 bases to trimming and J lost 8 bases, with 12 bases between them. This clonotype originated in a human donor in good health (CMV status not recorded). Some clones in this sample may be carry-over from other donors' samples. The V call is TRBV7-2, the J call TRBJ1-2, with unresolved D. Sequenced material: PBMCs. The CDR3 nucleotides read TGTGCCAGCAGCCCCCTAAAGGGCGGCTACACCTTC. Protein product: CASSPLKGGYTF.